One sample yielded the 4 T cell receptor beta chains listed below, sequenced in a study of blood T cell repertoires in COVID-19. TCRdb keeps only in-frame clones here, not all; method: immunoSEQ multiplex PCR. Of 200,000 to 300,000 clones in the sample, roughly 83% were seen once. The specimen sequenced was peripheral blood. The receptor set was obtained from a woman of 80 years or more with acute or convalescent COVID-19.

V gene TRBV10-1 combines with J gene TRBJ2-3; 8 bases agree with TRBD2. The CDR3 runs to 16 residues. Unmatched junction bases numbered 2, after V lost 0 bases and J lost 0 bases. In germline, CDR1 is WNHNN, CDR2 SYGVQD (reference sequence). CDR3 in amino acids: CASSESRGGSTDTQYF. CDR3 coding DNA: TGCGCCAGCAGTGAGTCCCGGGGGGGCAGCACAGATACGCAGTATTTT.

The chain combines TRBV7-3 with TRBJ2-3; TRBD2 agrees at 9 bases. CDR3 length: 15 amino acids. CDR1 and CDR2 (germline): SGHTA, FQGTGA. Losses at the gene ends were 5 bases for V and 2 bases for J; bases not matched to a gene: 5. CDR3 amino acids: CASSRSGGLTDTQYF. CDR3 bases: TGTGCCAGCAGCCGCAGCGGGGGGCTCACAGATACGCAGTATTTT.

This clone was seen once. The chain employs TRBV6-1 and TRBJ2-7; TRBD1 matches at 9 bases. Germline lookup yields CDR1 MNHNS and CDR2 SASEGT. The V segment lost 3 bases and the J segment 4 bases; nucleotides outside the gene matches: 7. This CDR3 has 15 amino acids. CDR3 loop: CASSEAGQGGYEQYF. As DNA, the CDR3 is TGTGCCAGCAGTGAGGCGGGACAGGGTGGGTACGAGCAGTACTTC.

The CDR3 sequence is CAAVFKTAAEKLFF. The CDR3 DNA follows: TGTGCCGCAGTTTTCAAGACCGCGGCCGAAAAACTGTTTTTT. V gene TRBV7-3 combines with J gene TRBJ1-4, with D uncertain. Germline V gene lookup returns CDR1 SGHTA and CDR2 FQGTGA. The CDR3 contains 14 residues. The V end lost 11 bases, the J end lost 8 bases, and 21 bases lay between the germline ends.